This TCR beta chain was captured by sequencing in a study of blood T cell repertoires in COVID-19 (dated by TCRdb to 2018 to 2020). Notes on the research overall: The collaborator samples originated in the United States, Italy and Spain and spanned the acute and convalescent phases of COVID-19. The prospective study material was composed of cDNA or gDNA derived from T cells, B-cell-depleted T cells, or PBMCs. Subjects who had been exposed to COVID-19, were actively infected with it, or had recovered from it provided the deeply sampled blood TCRbeta repertoires that made up the dataset. The repertoires were made available in a free public database intended to serve as a resource for research on the immune response to SARS-CoV-2. Samples were obtained from the ongoing ImmuneRACE study (first 160 participants) and from some 1,200 subjects provided by 6 global collaborators. The sample metadata nearly always contained a de-identified subject ID, COVID-19 status, age in years and sex. Where HLA class I and class II types were available, the types were taken from metadata supplied by the sample provider, not from assay-based typing. General study outcomes and caveats: Clinical and demographic metadata were provided uncurated, with the amount varying by source and participant.

At the junction V is shortened by 5 bases and J by 0 bases, with 8 bases in between. Its CDR3 holds 14 amino acids, cysteine through phenylalanine. Here the CDR3 DNA is all that survives: 42 bases in frame from base 1. CDR1 and CDR2, looked up from the germline V gene, are MNHEY and SVGAGI. The immunoSEQ Assay, a bias-controlled multiplex PCR, was used to amplify TCRbeta CDR3 regions from genomic DNA. Concerning the study's data processing: Nucleated cell counts per sample were estimated from amplification of reference gene primers within the assay. Sequence reads were collapsed and filtered to measure the absolute abundance of every unique TCRbeta CDR3 rearrangement. Productive Simpson clonality was computed per sample as the square root of Simpson's diversity index over productive rearrangements. The source is immuneACCESS, and TCRdb retained only in-frame sequences with V and J called. Part of the clones is not carried over; for the studies checked, unresolved V genes explain less than half of this, and the remainder is unexplained. The V and J calls and the clone size are those of that table, but D and trimming were determined from the DNA. Recorded for this sample are a few hundred thousand clones; 87% of them occurred a single time. The ten most abundant clones make up 12% of the sample.

A second Seattle source provided samples from volunteer blood donors who had recovered from COVID-19. Whole blood was collected in K2EDTA tubes by collaborating institutions according to the institutions' own protocols. Collaborator samples were shipped for TCRbeta analysis as frozen whole blood, isolated PBMCs, or DNA extracted from either sample type. Turning to this clone: Its antigen is currently not known. Base qualities are not provided; no much larger clone lies one nucleotide away.

Sample: peripheral blood. This TCR came from a woman between 18 and 29 years old who had recovered from COVID-19. The chain uses TRBV6-5 and TRBJ1-3; tentative D gene TRBD1, with 6 bases matching. The nucleotide sequence is given as TGTGCCAGCAGTCGGGACATCTCTGGAAACACCATATATTTT. Its amino acids are CASSRDISGNTIYF.